The 17 T cell receptor beta chains in this list originate from one sample, sequenced in a study of OX40 agonist ivuxolimab in advanced cancers. Measured with immunoSEQ multiplex PCR; TCRdb has only the in-frame clones, and not every one. The data show some 17,000 clones, with 70% to 90% seen just once and 25% to 30% held by the top ten. The specimen comprised CD4+ or CD8+ T cells sorted from blood, sampled in a trial of the OX40 agonist ivuxolimab. All receptors derive from an adult with an advanced solid tumor such as melanoma, head and neck, liver or kidney cancer.

The chain is built from TRBV11-3 and TRBJ1-1; 9 nucleotides match TRBD1. This CDR3 spans 16 amino acids. V lost 2 bases and J lost 1; bases outside the gene matches: 5. CDR1 is SGHNT and CDR2 is YENEEA in the germline V gene. CDR3 in DNA: TGTGCCAGCAGCTTAAGGGGACAGGGAAGGAACACTGAAGCTTTCTTT. Amino acid sequence: CASSLRGQGRNTEAFF.

This rearrangement joins TRBV15 to TRBJ2-2, with 12 bases aligning to TRBD2. Trimming took 0 bases from V and 4 from J; bases not matched to a gene: 3. Germline lookup yields CDR1 LNHNV and CDR2 YYDKDF (reference sequence). This CDR3 spans 17 amino acids. CDR3 amino acids: CATSRDGLAGTTGELFF. In DNA form, the CDR3 reads TGTGCCACCAGCAGAGATGGACTAGCGGGAACCACCGGGGAGCTGTTTTTT.

On this clone itself: An end of the junction differs from the germline gene, which may be a read error. The chain recombines TRBV7-8 with TRBJ2-7; 10 bases fit TRBD2. This CDR3 is built from 14 residues. Germline V gene data show CDR1 as SGHVS and CDR2 as FQNEAQ. The CDR3 is CASSLAGVFNEQYF. The CDR3 bases are TGTGCCAGCAGCCTAGCGGGAGTATTCAACGAGCAGTACTTC.

The J gene is TRBJ2-5, the V gene TRBV15, with D tentatively TRBD2 (5 bases). The CDR3 covers 13 residues. V lost 9 bases and J 3 bases, leaving 14 bases between the germline ends. CDR1 and CDR2 (germline): LNHNV, YYDKDF (reference sequence). CDR3 nucleotide sequence: TGTGCCACTGGATCGGGGTCAGAAGAGACCCAGTACTTC. Amino acids: CATGSGSEETQYF.

In its sample, this clone was seen a few times. This sequence is one base from a far larger clone and is likely a read error. Other DNA sequences in the sample encode the same CDR3. The chain carries TRBV5-4 and TRBJ1-1; perhaps TRBD1 as D (6 bases). The V and J ends lost 4 bases and 7 bases respectively, with 11 bases between them. This CDR3 spans 12 amino acids. CDR1 and CDR2 (germline): SGHNT, YYREEE (reference sequence). The CDR3, as DNA: TGTGCCAGCAGCATCGGACAGTTTGAAGCTTTCTTT. It specifies CASSIGQFEAFF.

This rearrangement joins TRBV13 to TRBJ1-2; no clear D gene. V was shortened by 5 bases and J by 0 bases, with 16 bases between the two germline ends. The CDR3 is made up of 16 amino acids. Germline V gene lookup returns CDR1 PRHDT and CDR2 FYEKMQ (reference sequence). CDR3 nucleotides: TGTGCCAGCAGCCTGTCGATGGACGGGTCTAACTATGGCTACACCTTC. It codes for CASSLSMDGSNYGYTF.

The chain couples TRBV11-2 to TRBJ2-2; D ambiguous. The germline V gene has CDR1 SGHAT and CDR2 FQNNGV. The CDR3 loop spans 15 amino acids. The V end was cut by 4 bases, the J end by 2 bases, with 11 bases between. CDR3 DNA sequence: TGTGCCAGCAGCTCCCTCGACGTAAACACCGGGGAGCTGTTTTTT. The encoded protein is CASSSLDVNTGELFF.

Comments on this clone: A junction boundary mismatches the germline segment, possibly from a read error. V usage is TRBV9 and J usage is TRBJ1-4; D is uncertain. The CDR3 sequence is 12 residues long. Germline V gives CDR1 SGDLS, CDR2 YYNGEE. DNA of the CDR3: TGTGCCAGCAGCGATGGGGTGGATGAAAAAGTTTTT. It specifies CASSDGVDEKVF.

A remark on this clone: A read error is possible here, since a much larger clone lies one base away. This sequence joins TRBV2 and TRBJ2-7; TRBD2 might be the D (7 bases). This CDR3 comprises 15 residues. Germline V CDR1 and CDR2: SNHLY, FYNNEI. Written as DNA, the CDR3 is TGTGCCCGCAGTGGGGAGGGGGGGATCTCCTACGAGCAGTACTTC. Encoded protein: CARSGEGGISYEQYF.

This rearrangement joins TRBV6-1 to TRBJ1-4, with 9 positions matching TRBD1. V was clipped by 1 base and J by 8 bases; unmatched bases: 5. The CDR3 has 15 amino acids. Per germline, CDR1 MNHNS and CDR2 SASEGT. This chain's CDR3 is CASSEGDREWEKLFF. CDR3 DNA: TGTGCCAGCAGTGAAGGGGACAGGGAGTGGGAAAAACTGTTTTTT.

The chain combines TRBV27 with TRBJ2-1, with D possibly TRBD2 on 6 matching bases. This CDR3 comprises 15 residues. The germline V gene encodes CDR1 MNHEY and CDR2 SMNVEV (reference sequence). Trimming took off 1 base at V and 7 bases at J, with 14 bases between the two ends. CDR3 protein: CASSLWAGGRNEQFF. CDR3 nucleotides: TGTGCCAGCAGTTTATGGGCGGGTGGGAGGAATGAGCAGTTCTTC.

V and J are TRBV27 and TRBJ1-2, with TRBD1 matching 7 bases. The CDR3 has 15 residues. Trimming at V came to 7 bases and at J to 5 bases, leaving 13 bases not matched to a gene. The germline V gene encodes CDR1 MNHEY and CDR2 SMNVEV (reference sequence). CDR3 sequence (DNA): TGTGCCAGCACTACAGGGGCAGCTCACTCTTATGGCTACACCTTC. Its translation: CASTTGAAHSYGYTF.

This chain joins TRBV27 and TRBJ1-1; D call uncertain. Germline values: CDR1 MNHEY, CDR2 SMNVEV (reference sequence). This CDR3 comprises 13 residues. Trimming shortened V by 3 bases and J by 0 bases, and 5 bases separated the two germline ends. The CDR3 sequence: CASSFGLNTEAFF. As DNA, the CDR3 is TGTGCCAGCAGTTTTGGCCTGAACACTGAAGCTTTCTTT.

The gene calls are TRBV6-1 and TRBJ2-2; D is ambiguous. Per germline, CDR1 MNHNS and CDR2 SASEGT. The length of the CDR3 is 14 residues. V lost 3 bases to trimming and J lost 5 bases, with 10 bases between them. The CDR3 region has the DNA TGTGCCAGCAGTGAGGACCTCTTTACCGGGGAGCTGTTTTTT. This encodes CASSEDLFTGELFF.

This sequence joins TRBV25-1 and TRBJ1-4, with D unclear. Germline V gives CDR1 MGHDK, CDR2 SYGVNS. This CDR3 is 14 amino acids long. V gave up 1 base and J gave up 8 bases, with 11 bases separating them. This chain's CDR3 is CASSEFRETEKLFF. CDR3 DNA sequence: TGTGCCAGCAGTGAATTTAGGGAGACCGAAAAACTGTTTTTT.

The chain employs TRBV10-1 and TRBJ2-7; 7 nucleotides line up with TRBD2. The germline CDR1 and CDR2 sequences are WNHNN and SYGVQD (reference sequence). The V segment lost 0 bases and the J segment 3 bases; nucleotides outside the gene matches: 5. The CDR3 runs 15 residues. Here the CDR3 reads CASSESGERGYEQYF. The CDR3 nucleotides read TGCGCCAGCAGTGAGTCGGGGGAGCGGGGCTACGAGCAGTACTTC.

CDR3 in amino acids: CSVGGPGANVLTF. The CDR3 coding sequence is TGCAGCGTTGGAGGGCCCGGGGCCAACGTCCTGACTTTC. This chain links TRBV29-1 with TRBJ2-6; D may be TRBD2 (5 bases). Trimming took off 4 bases at V and 4 bases at J, with 8 bases between the two ends. CDR1 and CDR2 from the germline V gene are SQVTM and ANQGSEA. The CDR3 contains 13 residues.